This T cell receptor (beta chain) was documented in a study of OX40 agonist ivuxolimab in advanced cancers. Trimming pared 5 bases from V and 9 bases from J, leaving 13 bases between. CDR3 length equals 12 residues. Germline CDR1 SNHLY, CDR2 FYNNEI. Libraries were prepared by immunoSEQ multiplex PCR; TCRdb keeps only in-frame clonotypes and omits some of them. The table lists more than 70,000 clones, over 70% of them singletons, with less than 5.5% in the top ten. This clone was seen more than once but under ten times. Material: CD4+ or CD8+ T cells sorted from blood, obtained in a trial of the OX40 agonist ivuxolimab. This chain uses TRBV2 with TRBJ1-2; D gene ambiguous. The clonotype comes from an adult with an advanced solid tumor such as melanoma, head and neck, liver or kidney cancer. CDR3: CASSWTERSYTF. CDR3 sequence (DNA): TGTGCCAGCAGTTGGACGGAAAGGAGCTACACCTTC.